Each of the 15 T cell receptor beta chains below was sequenced from the same sample in a study of T cell responses to AZD1222 COVID-19 vaccine. The protocol was immunoSEQ multiplex PCR, while the TCRdb copy is restricted to in-frame clones and leaves out a portion. Of around 150,000 clones in the sample, roughly 90% were seen once. The sequencing here drew on peripheral blood, taken 28 days after the second AZD1222 dose. These receptors were obtained from an adult who received the AZD1222 COVID-19 vaccine.

The rearrangement links TRBV27 to TRBJ2-7; TRBD1 aligns across 9 bases. Germline CDR1 and CDR2: MNHEY and SMNVEV (reference sequence). Trimming cost V 8 bases and J 2 bases; bases outside gene matches: 4. The CDR3 runs 13 residues. This CDR3 reads CASSRQGAYEQYF. In DNA, the CDR3 is TGTGCCAGCTCCAGACAGGGGGCCTACGAGCAGTACTTC.

Concerning this clone: The junction differs from germline at one of its ends, possibly a read error. CDR3 DNA sequence: TGCGCCAGCAGCTTGGGGTCACAAGGGACCCAGTACTTC. This sequence encodes CASSLGSQGTQYF. The chain links TRBV5-1 to TRBJ2-5; D is unresolved. The CDR3 consists of 13 residues. In germline, CDR1 is SGHRS, CDR2 YFSETQ.

The chain carries TRBV30 and TRBJ1-6; D unresolved. Germline CDR1 GTSNPN, CDR2 SVGIG (reference sequence). The CDR3 runs 14 residues. Trimming removed 5 bases from V and 0 bases from J, with 8 bases in between. CDR3 nucleotide sequence: TGTGCCTGGCAAAGGAGCTCCTATAATTCACCCCTCCACTTT. Amino acid sequence: CAWQRSSYNSPLHF.

The V call is TRBV19, the J call TRBJ2-7; a weak D match, TRBD1 (6 bases). This CDR3 comprises 13 residues. CDR1 is LNHDA and CDR2 is SQIVND in the germline V gene (reference sequence). Trimming left V 8 bases short and J 1 base short, with 12 bases between. This CDR3 is CASGGQLSYEQYF. The CDR3, as DNA: TGTGCCAGTGGAGGACAGCTTTCCTACGAGCAGTACTTC.

This chain joins TRBV27 and TRBJ1-5, with 8 bases fitting TRBD1. The CDR3 runs 15 residues. Germline assignment: CDR1 MNHEY and CDR2 SMNVEV (reference sequence). Unmatched junction bases numbered 8, after V lost 3 bases and J lost 7 bases. CDR3 nucleotides: TGTGCCAGCAGTTTGAAACCGGGACAGGTCCAGCCCCAGCATTTT. Amino acids: CASSLKPGQVQPQHF.

The chain carries TRBV27 and TRBJ1-6, with 7 positions matching TRBD1. The CDR3 contains 16 residues. Germline lookup yields CDR1 MNHEY and CDR2 SMNVEV (reference sequence). J was trimmed by 6 bases and V by 6 bases; bases with no gene match: 11. CDR3: CASRTTGVWGNSPLHF. The CDR3 region has the DNA TGTGCCAGCAGGACAACAGGGGTGTGGGGTAATTCACCCCTCCACTTT.

The count of this clone is one. The rearrangement joins TRBV5-1 to TRBJ1-2; no clear D. Per germline, CDR1 SGHRS and CDR2 YFSETQ. Trimming shortened V by 0 bases and J by 5 bases, and 8 bases separated the two germline ends. The CDR3 is made up of 13 amino acids. CDR3 loop: CASSLDQGYGYTF. DNA for the CDR3: TGCGCCAGCAGCTTGGATCAAGGGTATGGCTACACCTTC.

This rearrangement joins TRBV19 to TRBJ2-3; D might be TRBD2 (7 bases). The germline V gene has CDR1 LNHDA and CDR2 SQIVND (reference sequence). The CDR3 runs to 15 residues. The germline V and J ends were trimmed by 5 bases and 0 bases, with 12 bases remaining between them. The CDR3 DNA reads as TGTGCCAGTAGTGGTGCGGGGGCTAGCACAGATACGCAGTATTTT. Translation: CASSGAGASTDTQYF. The whole variable domain, filled in from reference TRBV19 and TRBJ2-3, reads DGGITQSPKYLFRKEGQNVTLSCEQNLNHDAMYWYRQDPGQGLRLIYYSQIVNDFQKGDIAEGYSVSREKKESFPLTVTSAQKNPTAFYLCASSGAGASTDTQYFGPGTRLTVL.

The rearrangement uses TRBV3-1 (or the pseudogene TRBV3-2) and TRBJ1-2; no reliable D call. This CDR3 is built from 13 residues. Germline CDR1 LGHDT, CDR2 YNNKEL (reference sequence). V was shortened by 0 bases and J by 8 bases, with 10 bases between the two germline ends. CDR3 DNA sequence: TGTGCCAGCAGCCAAGATTTCTCAGTCGGCTACACCTTC. This translates into CASSQDFSVGYTF.

For the CDR3, the DNA is TGTGCCAGCAGCTCAGCAACCTCAAATCAGCCCCAGCATTTT. Translation gives CASSSATSNQPQHF. The chain uses TRBV11-2 and TRBJ1-5; D remains ambiguous. Looked up from germline, CDR1 is SGHAT and CDR2 is FQNNGV. The CDR3 is 14 amino acids. Trimming took 4 bases from V and 4 from J, leaving 11 bases between them.

This rearrangement joins TRBV27 to TRBJ2-2; D gene ambiguous. This CDR3 is 11 amino acids long. V was shortened by 3 bases and J by 7 bases, with 3 bases between the two germline ends. Per germline, CDR1 MNHEY and CDR2 SMNVEV (reference sequence). CDR3 amino acids: CASSFLGELFF. The CDR3 DNA reads TGTGCCAGCAGTTTTCTCGGGGAGCTGTTTTTT.

J is TRBJ2-7 and V is TRBV19, with TRBD2 matching 13 bases. V gave up 3 bases and J gave up 7 bases; unmatched junction bases: 3. The V gene's germline CDR1 is LNHDA and CDR2 SQIVND (reference sequence). The CDR3 runs 14 residues. DNA of the CDR3: TGTGCCAGTAGTATTGGACTAGCGGGGGAAGAGCAGTACTTC. Amino acid sequence: CASSIGLAGEEQYF.

For this clone: Other nucleotide sequences from this sample produce the same CDR3. The chain carries TRBV5-1 and TRBJ1-1; D gene uncertain. Deletions cut 2 bases from V and 0 bases from J, with 5 bases between. This CDR3 is built from 13 residues. Looked up from germline, CDR1 is SGHRS and CDR2 is YFSETQ. CDR3 in amino acids: CASSFRLNTEAFF. In DNA form, the CDR3 reads TGCGCCAGCAGCTTTCGTCTGAACACTGAAGCTTTCTTT.

DNA of the CDR3: TGTGCCAGCAGTTTAATCTCGGCCGGCCGGGAGCTGTTTTTT. As protein: CASSLISAGRELFF. The J gene is TRBJ2-2, the V gene TRBV27; D is uncertain. This CDR3 spans 14 amino acids. Trimming left V 2 bases short and J 9 bases short, with 13 bases between. CDR1 MNHEY and CDR2 SMNVEV come from the germline V gene (reference sequence).

The V gene is TRBV6-1, the J gene TRBJ1-2; the D is unclear. With 2 bases removed from V and 4 bases from J, the gap between germline ends came to 17 bases. CDR3 length: 16 residues. CDR1 and CDR2 from the germline V gene are MNHNS and SASEGT. CDR3 in DNA: TGTGCCAGCAGTGAATTTCAGCAGGAATTACCCTATGGCTACACCTTC. Protein product: CASSEFQQELPYGYTF.